This T cell receptor beta chain was documented in a study of blood T cell repertoires in COVID-19. Looking at the study overall: Samples representing acute and convalescent COVID-19 were sourced from the United States, Italy and Spain. T cells, B-cell-depleted T cells, or PBMCs provided the cDNA or gDNA that served as material.

As originally analysed: Amplification with reference gene primers provided the estimates of nucleated cell counts. Some clones are missing from TCRdb's copy, which holds only in-frame ones; the method was immunoSEQ multiplex PCR. That table supplies the V and J calls and clone size; D and trimming were determined from the DNA. The sample includes around 120,000 clones, nearly 90% seen only once; the top ten take roughly 4%. Germline loops: CDR1 LNHDA, CDR2 SQIVND (reference sequence). The CDR3 totals 14 residues. Trimming pared 3 bases from V and 1 base from J, leaving 10 bases between. One Seattle source followed patients from active infection through their disease course.

This TCR came from a woman aged 55-70 years with COVID-19, enrolled during active disease. Sequenced input: peripheral blood. The chain carries TRBV19 and TRBJ2-7; no reliable D call. This CDR3 is CASSIRLESYEQYF. Written as DNA, the CDR3 is TGTGCCAGTAGTATTAGACTGGAATCCTACGAGCAGTACTTC.